Following are 23 T cell receptor beta chains from one sample sequenced in a study of T cell responses to AZD1222 COVID-19 vaccine. Data came from immunoSEQ multiplex PCR; TCRdb stores just in-frame clones and leaves some out. The sample has around 250,000 clones; 90% to 95% are singletons. The sample consisted of peripheral blood, taken on day 0 of AZD1222 vaccination. These TCRs come from an adult in good health.

This clone has just one count. The rearrangement joins TRBV20-1 to TRBJ2-3; no firm D call. This CDR3 spans 11 amino acids. Trimming took off 6 bases at V and 5 bases at J, with 9 bases between the two ends. The V gene's germline CDR1 is DFQATT and CDR2 SNEGSKA (reference sequence). The CDR3 DNA reads TGCAGTGCAAGACGTCTAGATACGCAGTATTTT. As protein: CSARRLDTQYF.

V is TRBV7-9 and J is TRBJ1-4, with TRBD1 as a possible D gene (5 bases). V was trimmed by 5 bases and J by 8 bases, leaving 15 bases between them. This CDR3 contains 14 residues. The V gene's germline CDR1 is SEHNR and CDR2 FQNEAQ (reference sequence). The CDR3: CASSLGTTGEKLFF. CDR3 DNA: TGTGCCAGCAGCCTCGGGACCACGGGGGAAAAACTGTTTTTT.

This clone was seen a few times. V usage is TRBV7-2 and J usage is TRBJ1-1; 10 bases are shared with TRBD1. Germline V gene sequence: CDR1 SGHTA, CDR2 FQGNSA. Germline trimming cut 5 bases from V and 4 bases from J; bases unmatched to any gene: 10. This CDR3 comprises 16 residues. In DNA, the CDR3 is TGTGCCAGCAGCCGGGAGACAGGGGGCGCGGGCACTGAAGCTTTCTTT. Translation gives CASSRETGGAGTEAFF.

This chain uses TRBV27 with TRBJ2-1; D is undetermined. The CDR3 spans 14 residues. The germline CDR1 and CDR2 sequences are MNHEY and SMNVEV (reference sequence). Trimming left V 1 base short and J 8 bases short, with 12 bases between. CDR3 protein: CASSLFPNGHEQFF. DNA for the CDR3: TGTGCCAGCAGTTTATTCCCTAACGGCCATGAGCAGTTCTTC.

The rearrangement uses TRBV15 and TRBJ1-2; D remains unclear. V was cut by 0 bases and J by 8 bases, with 10 bases left in between. Germline CDR1 LNHNV, CDR2 YYDKDF (reference sequence). The CDR3 sequence is 13 residues long. The CDR3 sequence: CATSREGLRGYTF. In DNA, the CDR3 is TGTGCCACCAGCAGAGAGGGCCTACGGGGCTACACCTTC.

The V gene is TRBV18, the J gene TRBJ2-5, with TRBD1 matching 7 bases. Germline assignment: CDR1 KGHSH and CDR2 LQKENI. The CDR3 has 11 residues. The junction had 4 bases not matched to a gene; V was cut back by 8 bases and J by 7 bases. This CDR3 reads CASGTEGTQYF. The DNA for the CDR3 is TGTGCCAGCGGGACAGAAGGGACCCAGTACTTC.

V gene TRBV7-2 combines with J gene TRBJ2-3, with no clear D. V lost 1 base and J lost 8, with 10 bases in between. The CDR3 covers 13 residues. The germline CDR1 and CDR2 sequences are SGHTA and FQGNSA. The CDR3 loop reads CASSLGLRATQYF. The CDR3 region has the DNA TGTGCCAGCAGCTTAGGTTTACGGGCTACGCAGTATTTT.

CDR3 in DNA: TGTGCCAGCAGCCAAGTCGGGACGAACCTTAATTCACCCCTCCACTTT. Its protein is CASSQVGTNLNSPLHF. This sequence joins TRBV3-1 (or the pseudogene TRBV3-2) and TRBJ1-6; the D gene is possibly TRBD1 (5 bases). This CDR3 has 16 amino acids. Germline V gene lookup returns CDR1 LGHDT and CDR2 YNNKEL (reference sequence). V was cut by 1 base and J by 6 bases, with 13 bases left in between.

This chain joins TRBV6-2 or TRBV6-3 and TRBJ1-3; D ambiguous. This CDR3 contains 15 residues. V shed 0 bases and J shed 4 bases, with 10 bases lying between them. Germline lookup yields CDR1 MNHEY and CDR2 SVGEGT. CDR3 sequence reads: CASSYSRAQGNTIYF. The DNA for the CDR3 is TGTGCCAGCAGTTACTCCCGGGCTCAAGGAAACACCATATATTTT.

The chain couples TRBV28 to TRBJ1-1; a possible D gene is TRBD1 (6 bases). Trimming pared 7 bases from V and 11 bases from J, leaving 20 bases between. The CDR3 is 13 amino acids. Germline CDR1 is MDHEN and CDR2 is SYDVKM. CDR3 loop: CASTPAGGRAAFF. CDR3 coding DNA: TGTGCCAGCACCCCGGCGGGGGGGCGGGCGGCTTTCTTT.

The V gene is TRBV5-5, the J gene TRBJ1-2; D may be TRBD1 (5 bases). Germline assignment: CDR1 SGHKS and CDR2 YYEKEE (reference sequence). V was pared by 0 bases and J by 6 bases, with 12 bases between. This CDR3 is built from 14 residues. The CDR3 nucleotides read TGTGCCAGCAGCTTGGCCCGGCAGGGCGATGGCTACACCTTC. Amino acids: CASSLARQGDGYTF.

The chain employs TRBV18 and TRBJ1-1, with 10 bases fitting TRBD1. Germline CDR1 reads KGHSH; CDR2 reads LQKENI. The CDR3 has 16 amino acids. J gave up 0 bases and V 3 bases, and 4 bases lay outside the gene matches. The CDR3 nucleotides are TGTGCCAGCTCACCTGGGACAGGGGTAATGAACACTGAAGCTTTCTTT. Its translation: CASSPGTGVMNTEAFF.

V usage is TRBV4-1 and J usage is TRBJ1-4, with D possibly being TRBD1 (5 bases). Germline V gives CDR1 MGHRA, CDR2 YSYEKL. Trimming took off 4 bases at V and 7 bases at J, with 16 bases between the two ends. The CDR3 covers 15 residues. In DNA, the CDR3 is TGCGCCAGCAGCCCCGGGTCAGGGAGGGGTGAAAAACTGTTTTTT. Translated: CASSPGSGRGEKLFF.

The chain employs TRBV19 and TRBJ2-2, with TRBD2 matching over 14 bases. Trimming at V came to 5 bases and at J to 7 bases, leaving 9 bases not matched to a gene. Germline V gene lookup returns CDR1 LNHDA and CDR2 SQIVND (reference sequence). The CDR3 spans 17 residues. CDR3 DNA sequence: TGTGCCAGTAGTCTCGGGACTAGCGGGAGCGTAGGCGGGGAGCTGTTTTTT. Protein product: CASSLGTSGSVGGELFF.

The chain uses TRBV12-5 and TRBJ1-2; no clear D gene. The CDR3 has 13 residues. Trimming removed 5 bases from V and 4 bases from J, with 11 bases in between. Germline V gives CDR1 LGHNT, CDR2 FRNRAP. CDR3 sequence: CASGTGNGYGYTF. The CDR3 DNA is TGTGCTAGTGGTACCGGGAATGGCTATGGCTACACCTTC. The full variable domain, completed using reference TRBV12-5 and TRBJ1-2, is DARVTQTPRHKVTEMGQEVTMRCQPILGHNTVFWYRQTMMQGLELLAYFRNRAPLDDSGMPKDRFSAEMPDATLATLKIQPSEPRDSAVYFCASGTGNGYGYTFGSGTRLTVV.

This chain joins TRBV4-1 and TRBJ2-1, with 10 bases that match TRBD1. The CDR3 totals 16 residues. The J segment lost 6 bases and the V segment lost 1 base, leaving 6 bases of the junction unmatched. In germline, CDR1 is MGHRA, CDR2 YSYEKL. The CDR3 sequence: CASSQGRGQGFNEQFF. For the CDR3, the DNA is TGCGCCAGCAGCCAAGGTCGGGGACAGGGGTTCAATGAGCAGTTCTTC.

The CDR3 protein is CASSYLRTENEKLFF. The CDR3 region has the DNA TGTGCCAGCAGTTACCTTCGGACGGAAAATGAAAAACTGTTTTTT. The chain employs TRBV6-5 and TRBJ1-4; D unclear. The germline gives CDR1 MNHEY, CDR2 SVGAGI. The CDR3 sequence is 15 residues long. V was clipped by 2 bases and J by 5 bases, with 12 bases between them.

The chain combines TRBV7-9 with TRBJ2-5; 11 bases fit TRBD1. Germline values: CDR1 SEHNR, CDR2 FQNEAQ (reference sequence). Trimming took 5 bases from V and 5 from J; bases not matched to a gene: 7. This CDR3 has 15 amino acids. The CDR3 is CASSPWTGGEETQYF. The CDR3 bases are TGTGCCAGCAGCCCCTGGACAGGGGGCGAGGAGACCCAGTACTTC.

J is TRBJ2-7 and V is TRBV4-1; TRBD1 aligns across 8 bases. The V and J ends lost 4 bases and 3 bases, in that order; junction bases with no gene match: 5. This CDR3 spans 14 amino acids. In germline, CDR1 is MGHRA, CDR2 YSYEKL. In DNA form, the CDR3 reads TGCGCCAGCAGCCGAGTCGGACAGGGCTACGAGCAGTACTTC. This translates into CASSRVGQGYEQYF.

The CDR3 DNA is TGCGCCAGCAGCTTACAGGGATCTAACGCTTTCTTT. This sequence encodes CASSLQGSNAFF. This rearrangement joins TRBV5-1 to TRBJ1-1; tentative D call: TRBD1 (6 bases). Germline lookup yields CDR1 SGHRS and CDR2 YFSETQ. The CDR3 length is 12 residues. Trimming took 2 bases from V and 11 from J, leaving 13 bases between them.

The chain has TRBV29-1 and TRBJ1-5, with D unresolved. The CDR3 runs to 12 residues. The V end lost 4 bases, the J end lost 0 bases, and 4 bases lay between the germline ends. Germline CDR1 and CDR2: SQVTM and ANQGSEA. The CDR3 nucleotides read TGCAGCGTTGGTAATAGCAATCAGCCCCAGCATTTT. Amino acid sequence: CSVGNSNQPQHF.

V and J are TRBV29-1 and TRBJ1-1; D is possibly TRBD1 (5 bases). With 8 bases removed from V and 6 bases from J, the gap between germline ends came to 19 bases. Germline values: CDR1 SQVTM, CDR2 ANQGSEA. CDR3 size: 13 residues. The CDR3, as DNA: TGCAGCATCGCTCGGGGGTTGGACGCTGAAGCTTTCTTT. Its translation: CSIARGLDAEAFF.

The V and J genes are TRBV2 and TRBJ1-6, with D perhaps TRBD1 (5 bases). Germline loops: CDR1 SNHLY, CDR2 FYNNEI. The CDR3 runs to 12 residues. The V gene lost 6 bases and the J gene lost 9 bases, with 9 bases spanning the gap. The CDR3: CASRGGGSPLHF. The CDR3 DNA reads TGTGCCAGCAGGGGGGGAGGTTCACCCCTCCACTTT.